Listed here are 28 T cell receptor beta chains from one sample, sequenced in a study of Graves' ophthalmopathy and Graves' hyperthyroidism. The sequenced template was RNA, covering the TCR beta CDR3 region. Second-round multiplex PCR came after first-round RT-PCR with HTBI primers. TCRdb fed the multiplex PCR reads into MiXCR, producing one record per CDR3 protein. The sample has hundreds of thousands of distinct CDR3 sequences, 22% seen once. Sequencing input: peripheral blood. These receptor sequences come from a woman between 18 and 29 years old with stable Graves' hyperthyroidism. Some clones in this sample may be carry-over from other donors' samples.

This clonotype showed up many times. The chain links TRBV28 to TRBJ2-7; the D is unclear. Looked up from germline, CDR1 is MDHEN and CDR2 is SYDVKM. The germline V and J ends were trimmed by 4 bases and 6 bases, with 10 bases remaining between them. The CDR3 has 12 residues. Here the CDR3 DNA reads TGTGCCAGCAGTTATACGAACTCCGAGCAGTACTTC. It translates to CASSYTNSEQYF.

The chain uses TRBV5-1 and TRBJ1-1, with D hard to call. Per germline, CDR1 SGHRS and CDR2 YFSETQ. CDR3 size: 13 residues. With 2 bases removed from V and 4 bases from J, the gap between germline ends came to 9 bases. The chain's CDR3 is CASSLFPVTEAFF. The CDR3 DNA reads TGCGCCAGCAGCTTATTTCCCGTCACTGAAGCTTTCTTT.

In its sample, this clonotype was seen many times. As DNA, the CDR3 is TGTGCCAGCAGTTTATTGGCCCAAACAGGGGATGGCTACACCTTC. Its translation is CASSLLAQTGDGYTF. The rearrangement joins TRBV12-3 or TRBV12-4 to TRBJ1-2; TRBD1 matches at 7 bases. This CDR3 is built from 15 residues. Germline trimming cut 2 bases from V and 6 bases from J; bases unmatched to any gene: 9.

Of note for this clonotype: Just one base apart from a much larger clone, this may be a read error. The J gene is TRBJ1-6, the V gene TRBV4-1, with 7 bases that match TRBD1. The CDR3 length is 15 residues. The germline V gene encodes CDR1 MGHRA and CDR2 YSYEKL. Here the CDR3 reads CAISQDRRGNSPLHF. CDR3 nucleotides: TGCGCCATCAGCCAAGATCGCAGGGGGAATTCACCCCTCCACTTT.

The chain joins TRBV12-3 or TRBV12-4 to TRBJ1-2; unclear D gene. Trimming cost V 3 bases and J 8 bases, with 10 bases left between them. This CDR3 region has 12 residues. CDR3 loop: CASSFAARGYTF. The CDR3 DNA sequence: TGTGCCAGCAGTTTCGCCGCCCGGGGCTACACCTTC.

The sample holds many counts of this clonotype. V usage is TRBV25-1 and J usage is TRBJ1-1; D not resolved. Germline V gene lookup returns CDR1 MGHDK and CDR2 SYGVNS. The CDR3 is made up of 12 amino acids. Trimming took off 5 bases at V and 4 bases at J, with 8 bases between the two ends. Here the CDR3 DNA reads TGTGCCAGCAGTAGGGAGGGCACTGAAGCTTTCTTT. This encodes CASSREGTEAFF.

This clonotype was counted ten times or more. The chain has TRBV20-1 and TRBJ2-7, with 7 bases identical to TRBD1. The CDR3 length is 13 residues. Losses at the gene ends were 8 bases for V and 1 base for J; bases not matched to a gene: 8. The germline V gene has CDR1 DFQATT and CDR2 SNEGSKA (reference sequence). CDR3 loop: CSSDRDDSYEQYF. CDR3 nucleotide sequence: TGCAGTTCTGACAGGGATGATTCCTACGAGCAGTACTTC.

This clonotype was recorded many times. The gene calls are TRBV24-1 and TRBJ2-2; 12 bases are a match to TRBD2. After removal of 4 bases from V and 3 bases from J, the junction contained 5 bases not matched to a gene. The CDR3 is 17 residues long. From germline, CDR1 is KGHDR and CDR2 SFDVKD. The CDR3: CATSEASGGAYTGELFF. CDR3 nucleotides: TGTGCCACCAGTGAGGCTAGCGGGGGGGCCTACACCGGGGAGCTGTTTTTT.

The chain carries TRBV29-1 and TRBJ2-4, with D possibly TRBD1 on 6 matching bases. Between the trimmed V and J ends, which lost 4 bases and 9 bases, there was a span of 16 bases. Germline CDR1 and CDR2: SQVTM and ANQGSEA. This CDR3 has 13 residues. For the CDR3, the DNA is TGCAGCGTTGTCGGGGACACCGGCACCATTCAGTACTTC. Residues: CSVVGDTGTIQYF.

This clonotype was counted many times. The V gene is TRBV2, the J gene TRBJ2-7, with D perhaps matching TRBD1 (5 bases). V gave up 7 bases and J gave up 2 bases, with 9 bases separating them. The germline gives CDR1 SNHLY, CDR2 FYNNEI. CDR3 length equals 12 residues. CDR3 region: CASIQATYEQYF. The CDR3 DNA is TGTGCCAGCATACAGGCAACCTACGAGCAGTACTTC.

This clonotype was seen ten or more times. J is TRBJ2-7 and V is TRBV19; TRBD1 aligns across 9 bases. The CDR3 contains 15 residues. Germline assignment: CDR1 LNHDA and CDR2 SQIVND (reference sequence). The V gene end was trimmed by 4 bases and the J gene end by 1 base; junction bases not matched to a gene: 5. CDR3 bases: TGTGCCAGTAGTACCCCGGGACAGGGATCCTACGAGCAGTACTTC. Encoded protein: CASSTPGQGSYEQYF. Full variable domain (remainder filled in from reference TRBV19 and TRBJ2-7): DGGITQSPKYLFRKEGQNVTLSCEQNLNHDAMYWYRQDPGQGLRLIYYSQIVNDFQKGDIAEGYSVSREKKESFPLTVTSAQKNPTAFYLCASSTPGQGSYEQYFGPGTRLTVT.

This clonotype was found many times. CDR3 in amino acids: CASSESPGLDRTEAFF. The CDR3 region has the DNA TGTGCCAGCAGTGAGTCCCCGGGGCTGGATCGCACTGAAGCTTTCTTT. The chain carries TRBV6-1 and TRBJ1-1; perhaps TRBD1 as D (5 bases). Germline CDR1 reads MNHNS; CDR2 reads SASEGT. The CDR3 covers 16 residues. V shed 3 bases and J shed 4 bases, with 18 bases lying between them.

In its sample, this clonotype was seen many times. V is TRBV9 and J is TRBJ2-6; D is tentatively TRBD1 or TRBD2 (5 bases each). V lost 4 bases and J lost 7, with 12 bases in between. This CDR3 has 14 residues. Germline-derived CDR1 and CDR2 are SGDLS and YYNGEE. For the CDR3, the DNA is TGTGCCAGCAGCCCGGGGACCTATGCCAACGTCCTGACTTTC. Its translation: CASSPGTYANVLTF.

In this sample, this clonotype turned up many times. The chain recombines TRBV15 with TRBJ1-5; 12 bases agree with TRBD1. Looked up from germline, CDR1 is LNHNV and CDR2 is YYDKDF (reference sequence). After removal of 5 bases from V and 3 bases from J, the junction contained 5 bases not matched to a gene. The CDR3 length is 16 residues. The CDR3 spells CATSGGQGAYNQPQHF. The CDR3 bases are TGTGCCACCAGCGGGGGACAGGGGGCCTACAATCAGCCCCAGCATTTT.

This CDR3 is CASSLLGQGDEQYF. CDR3 bases: TGTGCCAGCAGTTTACTGGGACAGGGTGACGAGCAGTACTTC. The V and J genes are TRBV28 and TRBJ2-7; 9 bases fit TRBD1. V lost 2 bases, J lost 5 bases, and 4 bases stayed unmatched. The length of the CDR3 is 14 residues. CDR1 and CDR2 from the germline V gene are MDHEN and SYDVKM.

This rearrangement joins TRBV6-5 to TRBJ1-1; D is undetermined. This CDR3 comprises 15 residues. The V gene's germline CDR1 is MNHEY and CDR2 SVGAGI. V was clipped by 4 bases and J by 5 bases, with 17 bases between them. The CDR3 region has the DNA TGTGCCAGCAGTTCCTCAGGCGGCGCGGGTACTGAAGCTTTCTTT. Protein: CASSSSGGAGTEAFF.

This clonotype was seen many times. This chain connects TRBV30 to TRBJ1-1, with D possibly matching TRBD1 (5 bases). The length of the CDR3 is 13 residues. CDR1 and CDR2 from the germline V gene are GTSNPN and SVGIG (reference sequence). V lost 4 bases, J lost 4 bases, and 13 bases lay in between. The CDR3 coding sequence is TGTGCCTGGATACGGGGGGGATCCACTGAAGCTTTCTTT. Translating gives CAWIRGGSTEAFF.

This clonotype was counted ten times or more. The rearrangement links TRBV28 to TRBJ2-7; 7 nucleotides agree with TRBD1. The CDR3 totals 16 residues. The ends lost 3 bases at V and 2 bases at J; junction bases unmatched: 10. Germline V gene lookup returns CDR1 MDHEN and CDR2 SYDVKM. The CDR3 is CASSFLDREGTYEQYF. The CDR3 DNA reads TGTGCCAGCAGTTTCCTTGACAGGGAAGGCACCTACGAGCAGTACTTC.

In regard to this clonotype: The CDR3 ends on some other residue instead of the conserved phenylalanine or tryptophan, so this is likely a read error. It is unclear where the CDR3 begins or ends on the DNA, so no DNA is shown, and the CDR3 is as TCRdb lists it. The chain is built from TRBV10-1 and TRBJ2-2; TRBD1 is taken as the D call from the table, unchecked against the DNA. Termini included, the CDR3 measures 17 amino acids. CDR1 and CDR2 from the germline V gene are WNHNN and SYGVQD (reference sequence). CDR3 amino acids: CASSYGQTGAGTGELCC.

This clonotype has at least ten counts. The chain links TRBV12-3 or TRBV12-4 to TRBJ1-1; maybe TRBD1 (5 bases). The CDR3 is 12 amino acids. Trimming cost V 7 bases and J 5 bases, with 11 bases left between them. The CDR3 region has the DNA TGTGCCAGCACTATCTGGGGGACTGAAGCTTTCTTT. Translation: CASTIWGTEAFF.

The sample holds a few counts of this clonotype. This chain links TRBV20-1 with TRBJ2-7; 7 bases align to TRBD2. In germline, CDR1 is DFQATT, CDR2 SNEGSKA (reference sequence). This CDR3 region has 15 residues. The J segment lost 4 bases and the V segment lost 5 bases, leaving 14 bases of the junction unmatched. CDR3 in amino acids: CSARPSGYSMYEQYF. The CDR3, as DNA: TGCAGTGCTCGCCCTAGCGGCTACTCTATGTACGAGCAGTACTTC.

The chain couples TRBV6-5 to TRBJ1-1; possible D gene TRBD1, 6 bases. Trimming removed 2 bases from V and 1 base from J, with 11 bases in between. The germline gives CDR1 MNHEY, CDR2 SVGAGI. This CDR3 is built from 15 residues. CDR3 coding DNA: TGTGCCAGCAGTTACCAGAGGGGGAAGAACACTGAAGCTTTCTTT. It encodes CASSYQRGKNTEAFF.

This clonotype was detected many times. The V and J genes are TRBV4-1 and TRBJ2-5, with a weak D call TRBD2 (7 bases). Germline V lookup: CDR1 MGHRA, CDR2 YSYEKL. Trimming took off 5 bases at V and 9 bases at J, with 22 bases between the two ends. This CDR3 has 15 residues. The CDR3: CASSYQAGTPGAQYF. The CDR3 coding sequence is TGCGCCAGCAGCTATCAAGCGGGAACCCCAGGGGCCCAGTACTTC.

This clonotype has more than one count but fewer than ten. This chain uses TRBV19 with TRBJ1-1; D remains unclear. CDR3 length equals 12 residues. Per the germline V gene, CDR1 is LNHDA and CDR2 is SQIVND (reference sequence). V gave up 1 base and J gave up 11 bases, with 11 bases separating them. The CDR3 sequence is CASSIGWSGAFF. The CDR3 nucleotides are TGTGCCAGTAGTATAGGGTGGTCCGGGGCTTTCTTT.

Many counts were recorded for this clonotype. This chain joins TRBV27 and TRBJ1-1; possibly TRBD1 for D (5 bases). The CDR3 contains 15 residues. Germline CDR1 MNHEY, CDR2 SMNVEV (reference sequence). Trimming removed 6 bases at V and 3 bases at J, with 17 bases between. The CDR3 DNA sequence: TGTGCCAGCAGACTCTCGGGACTTCCCTACACTGAAGCTTTCTTT. Amino acids: CASRLSGLPYTEAFF.

This clonotype was seen repeatedly, ten times or more. J is TRBJ1-1 and V is TRBV7-8; D is undetermined. Trimming took 3 bases from V and 4 from J, leaving 15 bases between them. The CDR3 covers 15 residues. The germline V gene has CDR1 SGHVS and CDR2 FQNEAQ. The CDR3 reads CASSFGGMIGTEAFF. The CDR3, as DNA: TGTGCCAGCAGCTTTGGAGGGATGATTGGCACTGAAGCTTTCTTT.

This clonotype occurred a few times. This may come from a read error, since a much larger clone is one base off. V is TRBV12-3 or TRBV12-4 and J is TRBJ1-6, with 8 bases that match TRBD1. The CDR3 covers 12 residues. The CDR3 DNA reads as TGTGCCAGCGGACAGGGAAATTCACACCTCCACTTT. It is translated as CASGQGNSHLHF.

The chain uses TRBV4-1 and TRBJ2-2; 10 nucleotides align to TRBD2. Germline lookup yields CDR1 MGHRA and CDR2 YSYEKL. The CDR3 has 19 amino acids. With 0 bases clipped from V and 5 bases from J, the junction kept 12 bases outside the gene matches. DNA for the CDR3: TGCGCCAGCAGCCAAGACTCCCGACTAGCGGGTATAAAGACCGGGGAGCTGTTTTTT. This codes for CASSQDSRLAGIKTGELFF.